The 26 T cell receptor beta chains in this list originate from one sample, sequenced in a study of T cell clonotyping in hematopoietic cell transplantation. Time point defined: recipient sample about 28 days before transplant, after cytoreduction. This table comes from immunoSEQ multiplex PCR, and its TCRdb copy is limited to in-frame clones, with some not included. Here the sample spans roughly 40,000 clones, about 85% being singletons. The specimen comprised peripheral blood mononuclear cells, sampled before stem cell transplant. Receptors originate from a man between 60 and 75 years old with acute myeloid leukemia. Some clones in this sample may be carry-over from other donors' samples.

The chain combines TRBV4-1 with TRBJ2-7, with D uncertain. V was shortened by 4 bases and J by 4 bases, with 8 bases between the two germline ends. CDR3 length: 12 amino acids. Germline loops: CDR1 MGHRA, CDR2 YSYEKL. This CDR3 is CASSLPDYEQYF. CDR3 sequence (DNA): TGCGCCAGCAGCCTGCCCGATTACGAGCAGTACTTC.

The gene calls are TRBV5-4 and TRBJ1-1; D remains unclear. Trimming shortened V by 0 bases and J by 1 base, and 7 bases separated the two germline ends. Germline values: CDR1 SGHNT, CDR2 YYREEE (reference sequence). The CDR3 sequence is 14 residues long. DNA of the CDR3: TGTGCCAGCAGCTTGGCCACAGCGAACACTGAAGCTTTCTTT. Translated: CASSLATANTEAFF.

The chain couples TRBV27 to TRBJ1-5; 11 bases align to TRBD1. The junction had 7 bases not matched to a gene; V was cut back by 6 bases and J by 3 bases. CDR3 size: 16 residues. CDR1 and CDR2 from the germline V gene are MNHEY and SMNVEV (reference sequence). CDR3 nucleotide sequence: TGTGCCAGCAGGCCCGAGGGACAGGGGGACAATCAGCCCCAGCATTTT. Its translation is CASRPEGQGDNQPQHF.

V usage is TRBV7-6 and J usage is TRBJ2-7; 7 nucleotides match TRBD1. The CDR3 has 12 amino acids. With V trimmed by 1 base and J by 6 bases, 0 bases remained unmatched. CDR1 and CDR2 (germline): SGHVS, FNYEAQ. The CDR3 here is CASSLGDSEQYF. The CDR3 bases are TGTGCCAGCAGCTTAGGGGACAGCGAGCAGTACTTC.

The rearrangement uses TRBV2 and TRBJ2-3; D gene unclear. The CDR3 has 13 amino acids. With 6 bases removed from V and 9 bases from J, the gap between germline ends came to 16 bases. The germline V gene has CDR1 SNHLY and CDR2 FYNNEI. The CDR3 coding sequence is TGTGCCAGCAGGAGAACCGGGCAGACAACGCAGTATTTT. It translates to CASRRTGQTTQYF.

The gene calls are TRBV2 and TRBJ1-1; 7 bases fit TRBD1. Trimming took 6 bases from V and 0 from J; bases not matched to a gene: 4. CDR1 SNHLY and CDR2 FYNNEI come from the germline V gene. The CDR3 runs 14 residues. The CDR3 reads CASRADRMNTEAFF. The CDR3 DNA reads TGTGCCAGCAGGGCGGACAGGATGAACACTGAAGCTTTCTTT.

The chain carries TRBV2 and TRBJ1-5; the D gene is possibly TRBD1 (5 bases). There are 13 residues in the CDR3. Trimming shortened V by 4 bases and J by 9 bases, and 13 bases separated the two germline ends. In germline, CDR1 is SNHLY, CDR2 FYNNEI. Here the CDR3 reads CASSGQPVPPQHF. CDR3 bases: TGTGCCAGCAGTGGACAGCCAGTGCCGCCCCAGCATTTT.

This chain joins TRBV6-1 and TRBJ2-1; TRBD2 matches at 9 bases. After removal of 6 bases from V and 10 bases from J, the junction contained 10 bases not matched to a gene. Germline V lookup: CDR1 MNHNS, CDR2 SASEGT. This CDR3 comprises 14 residues. In DNA form, the CDR3 reads TGTGCCAGCAGCTCTCAAGCGGGGGGTGGGGAGCAGTTCTTC. Translation gives CASSSQAGGGEQFF.

CDR3 sequence (DNA): TGTGCCTCCGCCGGGGGGGCCGGGATATACAATGAGCAGTTCTTC. It is translated as CASAGGAGIYNEQFF. The chain employs TRBV9 and TRBJ2-1, with TRBD2 identical over 8 bases. The CDR3 has 15 residues. CDR1 SGDLS and CDR2 YYNGEE come from the germline V gene. V shed 10 bases, J shed 4 bases, and the junction held 13 bases outside the gene matches. The entire variable domain, with the rest obtained from reference TRBV9 and TRBJ2-1, is as follows: DSGVTQTPKHLITATGQRVTLRCSPRSGDLSVYWYQQSLDQGLQFLIQYYNGEERAKGNILERFSAQQFPDLHSELNLSSLELGDSALYFCASAGGAGIYNEQFFGPGTRLTVL.

V and J are TRBV2 and TRBJ2-3; 7 bases fit TRBD2. The CDR3 loop spans 15 amino acids. The germline CDR1 and CDR2 sequences are SNHLY and FYNNEI. With V trimmed by 6 bases and J by 2 bases, 8 bases remained unmatched. CDR3 residues: CASRPGRGNTDTQYF. The CDR3 region has the DNA TGTGCCAGCAGGCCGGGGCGGGGGAACACAGATACGCAGTATTTT.

J is TRBJ2-2 and V is TRBV6-4, with unresolved D. Trimming shortened V by 3 bases and J by 4 bases, and 6 bases separated the two germline ends. Germline CDR1 MRHNA, CDR2 SNTAGT. The CDR3 extends over 13 amino acids. The CDR3 protein is CASSENPTGELFF. Written as DNA, the CDR3 is TGTGCCAGCAGTGAAAACCCCACCGGGGAGCTGTTTTTT.

Here the CDR3 DNA reads TGTGCCAGCAGTGAACCCATCTACCGGGACAGAAGCTCCTACGAGCAGTACTTC. Its protein is CASSEPIYRDRSSYEQYF. The chain carries TRBV6-1 and TRBJ2-7, with 7 bases identical to TRBD1. Losses at the gene ends were 2 bases for V and 0 bases for J; bases not matched to a gene: 13. The CDR3 is made up of 18 amino acids. Germline assignment: CDR1 MNHNS and CDR2 SASEGT.

V gene TRBV19 combines with J gene TRBJ1-6, with TRBD1 matching over 8 bases. Germline CDR1 is LNHDA and CDR2 is SQIVND (reference sequence). The CDR3 is 13 amino acids. Trimming at V came to 9 bases and at J to 6 bases, leaving 4 bases not matched to a gene. CDR3 residues: CASLDRGNSPLHF. CDR3 nucleotides: TGTGCCAGCCTCGACAGGGGTAATTCACCCCTCCACTTT.

The CDR3 DNA is TGCGCCAGCAGCTTAGGAGGTAGGACTCAAGAGACCCAGTACTTC. This translates into CASSLGGRTQETQYF. This chain connects TRBV4-1 to TRBJ2-5; D is possibly TRBD2 (5 bases). V was shortened by 5 bases and J by 2 bases, with 15 bases between the two germline ends. The CDR3 is 15 amino acids. Germline CDR1 MGHRA, CDR2 YSYEKL.

The chain has TRBV4-3 and TRBJ2-5; 7 bases agree with TRBD1. CDR1 is LGHNA, CDR2 YSLEER, per germline. The CDR3 sequence is 16 residues long. Trimming removed 4 bases from V and 4 bases from J; junction bases left unmatched: 12. The CDR3 DNA reads as TGCGCCAGCAGCCGGTTAGACAGGGTTGGAGGAGAGACCCAGTACTTC. Translation: CASSRLDRVGGETQYF.

This chain uses TRBV13 with TRBJ2-7; 7 bases line up with TRBD2. The CDR3 length is 12 residues. CDR1 is PRHDT, CDR2 FYEKMQ, per germline (reference sequence). V shed 5 bases, J shed 4 bases, and the junction held 2 bases outside the gene matches. CDR3 sequence (DNA): TGTGCCAGCAGCGTGGGGGGGTACGAGCAGTACTTC. Protein sequence: CASSVGGYEQYF.

The chain has TRBV12-5 and TRBJ1-1; D remains ambiguous. The CDR3 sequence is 13 residues long. V lost 3 bases to trimming and J lost 2 bases, with 7 bases between them. Germline values: CDR1 LGHNT, CDR2 FRNRAP. The CDR3 DNA sequence: TGTGCTAGTGGTTTCACGGCAAACACTGAAGCTTTCTTT. Amino acids: CASGFTANTEAFF.

This clone was counted a single time. The chain couples TRBV19 to TRBJ1-1; D not resolved. V was pared by 7 bases and J by 1 base, with 10 bases between. This CDR3 contains 13 residues. Germline V lookup: CDR1 LNHDA, CDR2 SQIVND (reference sequence). This chain's CDR3 is CASKKLGNTEAFF. CDR3 coding DNA: TGTGCCAGTAAAAAGCTAGGGAACACTGAAGCTTTCTTT.

V and J are TRBV7-3 and TRBJ2-6; no clear D gene. The CDR3 has 17 amino acids. Trimming removed 5 bases from V and 0 bases from J, with 14 bases in between. Germline CDR1 is SGHTA and CDR2 is FQGTGA. The CDR3 loop reads CASSPNPVGSGANVLTF. Written as DNA, the CDR3 is TGTGCCAGCAGCCCCAACCCCGTCGGCTCTGGGGCCAACGTCCTGACTTTC. The full variable domain, its missing parts supplied by reference TRBV7-3 and TRBJ2-6, is GAGVSQTPSNKVTEKGKYVELRCDPISGHTALYWYRQSLGQGPEFLIYFQGTGAADDSGLPNDRFFAVRPEGSVSTLKIQRTERGDSAVYLCASSPNPVGSGANVLTFGAGSRLTVL.

The chain carries TRBV28 and TRBJ2-7; 7 nucleotides match TRBD2. The CDR3 contains 12 residues. V lost 10 bases, J lost 4 bases, and 7 bases stayed unmatched. CDR1 MDHEN and CDR2 SYDVKM come from the germline V gene. The CDR3 bases are TGTGCCACTGGGGGGGTACTTTACGAGCAGTACTTC. Encoded protein: CATGGVLYEQYF. The variable domain in full, completed from reference TRBV28 and TRBJ2-7, reads DVKVTQSSRYLVKRTGEKVFLECVQDMDHENMFWYRQDPGLGLRLIYFSYDVKMKEKGDIPEGYSVSREKKERFSLILESASTNQTSMYLCATGGVLYEQYFGPGTRLTVT.

The CDR3: CASSPGNNQPQHF. CDR3 sequence (DNA): TGTGCCAGCAGTCCAGGTAACAATCAGCCCCAGCATTTT. This chain links TRBV28 with TRBJ1-5; D ambiguous. Trimming removed 5 bases at V and 3 bases at J, with 8 bases between. The CDR3 length is 13 residues. Germline values: CDR1 MDHEN, CDR2 SYDVKM.

This chain uses TRBV7-9 with TRBJ1-6; possibly TRBD1 for D (5 bases). The CDR3 has 15 residues. V was shortened by 0 bases and J by 11 bases, with 14 bases between the two germline ends. Germline CDR1 SEHNR, CDR2 FQNEAQ (reference sequence). The CDR3 nucleotides read TGTGCCAGCAGCTTAGCGTTGGGGGATCTGGCACCCCTCCACTTT. It encodes CASSLALGDLAPLHF.

This chain connects TRBV6-5 to TRBJ2-1; 7 nucleotides align to TRBD1. Germline trimming cut 6 bases from V and 4 bases from J; bases unmatched to any gene: 9. CDR1 MNHEY and CDR2 SVGAGI come from the germline V gene. The CDR3 is 15 residues long. The CDR3 region is CASREGAGYYNEQFF. The DNA for the CDR3 is TGTGCCAGCAGAGAGGGGGCAGGGTATTACAATGAGCAGTTCTTC.

This chain joins TRBV9 and TRBJ2-7; the D gene is possibly TRBD1 (6 bases). CDR3 size: 13 residues. Germline CDR1 SGDLS, CDR2 YYNGEE. The germline V and J ends were trimmed by 3 bases and 2 bases, with 9 bases remaining between them. The CDR3 DNA is TGTGCCAGCAGCGCAGGACAGCCCTACGAGCAGTACTTC. This gives the protein CASSAGQPYEQYF.

This chain connects TRBV14 to TRBJ2-5, with a weak D call TRBD2 (5 bases). This CDR3 contains 13 residues. In germline, CDR1 is SGHDN, CDR2 FVKESK. V shed 8 bases and J shed 3 bases, with 13 bases lying between them. This CDR3 is CASRVGVEETQYF. CDR3 DNA sequence: TGTGCCAGCCGAGTCGGGGTCGAAGAGACCCAGTACTTC.

The chain combines TRBV7-8 with TRBJ2-7; TRBD2 might be the D (5 bases). Trimming shortened V by 4 bases and J by 3 bases, and 16 bases separated the two germline ends. CDR3 length: 15 amino acids. Looked up from germline, CDR1 is SGHVS and CDR2 is FQNEAQ. This chain's CDR3 is CASSSLGDPFYEQYF. CDR3 in DNA: TGTGCCAGCAGCTCTCTCGGGGATCCCTTCTACGAGCAGTACTTC.